This entry features one T cell receptor (beta chain) sequence. The antigen is undetermined. Produced via immunoSEQ multiplex PCR; TCRdb's table is partial and in-frame only. The sample yields tens of thousands of clones, 93% seen once. This entry is derived from a study of graft-versus-host responses after intestinal transplantation. For the study at large: Grafts that recipients had were multivisceral, liver-intestinal, or isolated intestinal transplants.

The sample in question was unstimulated CD8+ T cells sorted from spleen or lymph node cells, obtained before transplant. The clonotype originates from a human donor who was the organ donor for an intestinal transplant.

CDR3 amino acids: CASSLRVAGGPIGQETQYF. In nucleotides, the CDR3 is TGTGCCAGCAGTTTAAGGGTTGCGGGAGGGCCGATTGGGCAAGAGACCCAGTACTTC. V usage is TRBV27 and J usage is TRBJ2-5; TRBD2 matches at 9 bases. This CDR3 contains 19 residues. The germline V gene has CDR1 MNHEY and CDR2 SMNVEV (reference sequence). J lost 2 bases, V lost 2 bases, and 15 bases had no gene match.